Detailed here is one TCR beta chain. Its target is unknown. This beta chain lies outside the target of a library built for alpha chains; its clone size means little. These data are taken from a study of spatial heterogeneity in lung cancer. Overall study: Mean representation of each unique TCR and UMI combination in the raw reads exceeded nine occurrences. Overall study results and limits: Blood showed ubiquitous tumor TCRs more often at resection than at routine follow-up.

Trimming took 5 bases from V and 2 from J, leaving 14 bases between them. This CDR3 is 14 amino acids long. CDR1 and CDR2 (germline): DFQATT, SNEGSKA (reference sequence). Single TCR cDNA molecules each had their own unique molecular identifier. TCRdb re-called the 5' RACE reads with MiXCR, one entry per CDR3 protein. The repertoire has about 220 distinct CDR3 sequences, approximately 40% of them found once; the top ten carry 65% to 85%. This sample's time point: sample taken at primary tumor resection. Unsorted whole RNA samples from tumor, nontumor lung or frozen PBMC were sequenced. The 55 to 90 donors had untreated early-stage non-small cell lung cancer.

The chain joins TRBV20-1 to TRBJ2-3; D call uncertain. Source: PBMCs, taken at surgery. The sequence derives from a male donor with early-stage non-small cell lung cancer. In nucleotides, the CDR3 is TGCAGTGCTCAATCCGGGCCCCCCACAGATACGCAGTATTTT. It codes for CSAQSGPPTDTQYF.